This TCR beta chain was captured by sequencing in a study of cytomegalovirus exposure and HLA in healthy donors. Study-wide results and limits: It was reported that the classifier diagnosed cytomegalovirus status with high specificity and sensitivity in both the original and validation cohorts. Most TCRs appeared rarely, but some public TCRs recurred in many donors.

Sequencing used immunoSEQ multiplex PCR; TCRdb keeps in-frame clones, though not all of them. The table has under 300,000 clones, about 86% seen once. As regards this clone: The antigen is unknown.

The CDR3 runs 13 residues. CDR1 and CDR2 from the germline V gene are SGDLS and YYNGEE. The ends were cut back, 2 bases at V and 5 bases at J, with 10 bases in the middle. The chain links TRBV9 to TRBJ2-5, with D maybe TRBD2 (6 bases). The TCR was taken from a woman younger than 30 in good health and CMV-seronegative. Sequences were obtained from PBMCs. This CDR3 is CASSVGGSETQYF. DNA of the CDR3: TGTGCCAGCAGCGTCGGAGGGTCGGAGACCCAGTACTTC.